This T cell receptor (beta chain) was recorded in a study of response to subunit inactivated influenza vaccine. Study-level results: The authors offered the suggestion that each seasonal influenza vaccination recruits few new T cells.

Note on this clonotype: Antigen unknown.

TCRdb re-called the RT-PCR reads through MiXCR, storing one row per CDR3 protein. The sample yields approximately 520,000 distinct CDR3 sequences, approximately 16% seen once. The sample was CD4+ T cells sorted from PBMCs, taken around 25 months after vaccination. The source is a man aged 45-69 years who received an inactivated influenza vaccine.

The CDR3 here is CASSQQGLAGVRQYF. For the CDR3, the DNA is TGCGCCAGCAGCCAACAGGGACTAGCGGGGGTAAGGCAGTACTTC. This chain links TRBV4-1 with TRBJ2-7, with 14 bases fitting TRBD2. Germline-derived CDR1 and CDR2 are MGHRA and YSYEKL. There are 15 residues in the CDR3. V trimming: 2 bases; J trimming: 9 bases; junction bases outside the gene matches: 6.